This paragraph reports one TCR beta chain. V lost 7 bases and J lost 1; bases outside the gene matches: 3. The germline V gene has CDR1 SQVTM and CDR2 ANQGSEA. The CDR3 runs to 14 residues. The sample originates from a study of blood T cell repertoires in COVID-19. Clones were sequenced by immunoSEQ multiplex PCR, and TCRdb holds only the in-frame ones, with some missing. The sample includes roughly 180,000 clones, about 91% seen only once; the top ten take about 3.9%. The chain employs TRBV29-1 and TRBJ2-2; 10 nucleotides line up with TRBD2. Material: peripheral blood. The TCR comes from a young woman with acute or convalescent COVID-19. The CDR3 region is CSGSGRGNTGELFF. In DNA, the CDR3 is TGCAGCGGGAGCGGGAGGGGGAACACCGGGGAGCTGTTTTTT.